Each of the 32 T cell receptor beta chains below was sequenced from the same sample in a study of T cell changes during pregnancy in multiple sclerosis. Sequencing used immunoSEQ multiplex PCR; TCRdb keeps in-frame clones, though not all of them. Among fewer than 50,000 clones listed, under 90% were seen once. This sample comprised peripheral blood, obtained in the second trimester of pregnancy. These receptors originate from a female donor in good health, enrolled as a control in a pregnancy study.

This sequence joins TRBV7-2 and TRBJ2-7; TRBD2 might be the D (6 bases). The germline gives CDR1 SGHTA, CDR2 FQGNSA. The CDR3 is made up of 13 amino acids. V was clipped by 5 bases and J by 3 bases, with 11 bases between them. The CDR3 spells CASSPGTFYEQYF. CDR3 bases: TGTGCCAGCAGCCCCGGGACTTTCTACGAGCAGTACTTC.

The V call is TRBV6-5, the J call TRBJ2-7; D is ambiguous. Germline V gene sequence: CDR1 MNHEY, CDR2 SVGAGI. The CDR3 length is 14 residues. Trimming pared 2 bases from V and 2 bases from J, leaving 10 bases between. The CDR3, as DNA: TGTGCCAGCAGTTACGTGGGCCCTACCTACGAGCAGTACTTC. Its translation is CASSYVGPTYEQYF.

The CDR3 region is CATTSWDPEIGANTGELFF. As DNA, the CDR3 is TGCGCCACCACTTCTTGGGATCCCGAGATAGGGGCGAACACCGGGGAGCTGTTTTTT. The rearrangement links TRBV10-2 to TRBJ2-2; D perhaps matches TRBD1 (5 bases). The V gene's germline CDR1 is WSHSY and CDR2 SAAADI. The CDR3 totals 19 residues. Trimming left V 10 bases short and J 0 bases short, with 27 bases between.

The chain recombines TRBV30 with TRBJ2-5; TRBD1 matches 7 bases. Germline values: CDR1 GTSNPN, CDR2 SVGIG (reference sequence). This CDR3 is 14 amino acids long. Germline trimming cut 4 bases from V and 5 bases from J; bases unmatched to any gene: 10. The CDR3, as DNA: TGTGCCTGGACTGGGGGACCGACAGGGGAGACCCAGTACTTC. This sequence encodes CAWTGGPTGETQYF.

The chain joins TRBV5-1 to TRBJ1-6; TRBD1 might be the D (6 bases). Deletions cut 4 bases from V and 6 bases from J, with 17 bases between. The CDR3 is 16 residues long. Germline V lookup: CDR1 SGHRS, CDR2 YFSETQ. The DNA for the CDR3 is TGCGCCAGCAGCCCTCAAACAGGGTTGAGTAATTCACCCCTCCACTTT. Its translation: CASSPQTGLSNSPLHF.

The V call is TRBV19, the J call TRBJ1-4; D is unresolved. CDR3 length: 15 amino acids. Germline CDR1 LNHDA, CDR2 SQIVND (reference sequence). V lost 2 bases and J 1 base, leaving 8 bases between the germline ends. The CDR3 coding sequence is TGTGCCAGTAGTATAAGGAGCAAAACTAATGAAAAACTGTTTTTT. It translates to CASSIRSKTNEKLFF.

The rearrangement uses TRBV7-9 and TRBJ2-1; 16 bases are a match to TRBD2. J lost 8 bases, V lost 4 bases, and 8 bases had no gene match. The CDR3 length is 17 residues. Germline values: CDR1 SEHNR, CDR2 FQNEAQ (reference sequence). CDR3 sequence: CASSSRLGLAGGDEQFF. CDR3 nucleotide sequence: TGTGCCAGCAGCTCCCGATTGGGACTAGCGGGAGGGGATGAGCAGTTCTTC.

V is TRBV5-1 and J is TRBJ1-3, with D maybe TRBD1 (6 bases). Germline V CDR1 and CDR2: SGHRS, YFSETQ. This CDR3 is 15 amino acids long. The V gene lost 0 bases and the J gene lost 4 bases, with 11 bases spanning the gap. CDR3 bases: TGCGCCAGCAGCTTGGTTACAGGGTACGGAAACACCATATATTTT. Translating gives CASSLVTGYGNTIYF.

This clone was seen more than once but under ten times. Here the CDR3 reads CASSQGDRGSYEQYF. The CDR3 bases are TGTGCCAGCAGCCAAGGGGACAGGGGTTCCTACGAGCAGTACTTC. This chain connects TRBV4-2 to TRBJ2-7; 10 bases match TRBD1. V shed 1 base, J shed 1 base, and the junction held 1 base outside the gene matches. CDR3 length equals 15 residues. Germline loops: CDR1 LGHNA, CDR2 YNFKEQ.

The genes are TRBV25-1 and TRBJ1-2, with D perhaps matching TRBD1 (5 bases). V was shortened by 1 base and J by 8 bases, with 14 bases between the two germline ends. The CDR3 has 14 residues. Germline CDR1 and CDR2: MGHDK and SYGVNS. The CDR3 is CASSEFGGAPGYTF. DNA for the CDR3: TGTGCCAGCAGTGAATTCGGAGGGGCGCCGGGCTACACCTTC.

The gene calls are TRBV11-3 and TRBJ2-7; D is possibly TRBD2 (6 bases). V was clipped by 3 bases and J by 2 bases, with 8 bases between them. The CDR3 has 13 residues. The germline V gene encodes CDR1 SGHNT and CDR2 YENEEA. CDR3 residues: CASSLRGTYEQYF. CDR3 DNA: TGTGCCAGCAGCTTGCGCGGGACCTACGAGCAGTACTTC. Together with reference TRBV11-3 and TRBJ2-7, the CDR3 gives the full variable domain: EAGVVQSPRYKIIEKKQPVAFWCNPISGHNTLYWYLQNLGQGPELLIRYENEEAVDDSQLPKDRFSAERLKGVDSTLKIQPAELGDSAVYLCASSLRGTYEQYFGPGTRLTVT.

The gene calls are TRBV15 and TRBJ1-2; TRBD1 is a possible D gene (6 bases). Between the trimmed V and J ends, which lost 5 bases and 8 bases, there was a span of 15 bases. The CDR3 runs to 13 residues. CDR1 is LNHNV, CDR2 YYDKDF, per germline (reference sequence). CDR3 in amino acids: CATSRGGGGGYTF. DNA for the CDR3: TGTGCCACCAGCCGTGGAGGGGGAGGGGGCTACACCTTC. Combining the CDR3 with reference TRBV15 and TRBJ1-2 gives the whole variable domain DAMVIQNPRYQVTQFGKPVTLSCSQTLNHNVMYWYQQKSSQAPKLLFHYYDKDFNNEADTPDNFQSRRPNTSFCFLDIRSPGLGDTAMYLCATSRGGGGGYTFGSGTRLTVV.

The chain is built from TRBV18 and TRBJ2-7; D might be TRBD2 (5 bases). The CDR3 sequence is 13 residues long. From germline, CDR1 is KGHSH and CDR2 LQKENI. The V and J ends lost 4 bases and 6 bases respectively, with 13 bases between them. CDR3 residues: CASSLTRDAEQYF. In DNA form, the CDR3 reads TGTGCCAGCTCACTAACGAGGGATGCCGAGCAGTACTTC. The full variable domain, rest sourced from reference TRBV18 and TRBJ2-7, is NAGVMQNPRHLVRRRGQEARLRCSPMKGHSHVYWYRQLPEEGLKFMVYLQKENIIDESGMPKERFSAEFPKEGPSILRIQQVVRGDSAAYFCASSLTRDAEQYFGPGTRLTVT.

The chain combines TRBV6-5 with TRBJ2-3; 7 bases match TRBD2. Germline V gene sequence: CDR1 MNHEY, CDR2 SVGAGI. Germline trimming cut 0 bases from V and 3 bases from J; bases unmatched to any gene: 6. This CDR3 has 16 residues. The CDR3 sequence: CASSYSKLAVTDTQYF. The CDR3 DNA is TGTGCCAGCAGTTACTCGAAGCTAGCGGTGACAGATACGCAGTATTTT.

The rearrangement uses TRBV5-1 and TRBJ2-1; TRBD2 matches at 13 bases. The germline gives CDR1 SGHRS, CDR2 YFSETQ. With V trimmed by 4 bases and J by 3 bases, 4 bases remained unmatched. The CDR3 covers 16 residues. CDR3 protein: CASSPRTSGSYNEQFF. The CDR3 DNA follows: TGCGCCAGCAGCCCAAGGACTAGCGGGAGCTACAATGAGCAGTTCTTC.

The chain has TRBV7-7 and TRBJ2-3, with a weak D call TRBD1 (5 bases). This CDR3 has 13 amino acids. Germline CDR1 and CDR2: SSHAT and FNYEAQ (reference sequence). Trimming shortened V by 4 bases and J by 3 bases, and 8 bases separated the two germline ends. CDR3 loop: CASSSTVTDTQYF. The CDR3 nucleotides read TGTGCCAGCAGCTCGACAGTTACAGATACGCAGTATTTT.

The gene calls are TRBV21-1 and TRBJ2-1; the DNA was not compared with TRBD1, the D call given in the table. TRBV21-1 is assigned pseudogene status. The CDR3 length is 11 residues. The CDR3 nucleotides are TGTGCCAGCAGCTCCCTAATGACACCGTTCTTC. This translates into CASSSLMTPFF.

CDR3 nucleotide sequence: TGTGCCACCAGCACACCGACAGTATATGGCTACACCTTC. Protein: CATSTPTVYGYTF. The chain links TRBV15 to TRBJ1-2; the D gene is possibly TRBD1 (5 bases). The V gene lost 4 bases and the J gene lost 5 bases, with 11 bases spanning the gap. CDR3 size: 13 residues. Germline CDR1 is LNHNV and CDR2 is YYDKDF (reference sequence). Full variable domain (outside the CDR3, taken from reference TRBV15 and TRBJ1-2): DAMVIQNPRYQVTQFGKPVTLSCSQTLNHNVMYWYQQKSSQAPKLLFHYYDKDFNNEADTPDNFQSRRPNTSFCFLDIRSPGLGDTAMYLCATSTPTVYGYTFGSGTRLTVV.

The DNA of the CDR3 is TGTGCCAGCAGCTTAGAGGCAGGGAGGAACTCACCCCTCCACTTT. It yields the protein CASSLEAGRNSPLHF. The chain carries TRBV7-6 and TRBJ1-6; D is possibly TRBD1 (5 bases). V was shortened by 1 base and J by 10 bases, with 14 bases between the two germline ends. CDR3 length: 15 residues. Germline CDR1 is SGHVS and CDR2 is FNYEAQ. The entire variable domain, with the rest obtained from reference TRBV7-6 and TRBJ1-6, is as follows: GAGVSQSPRYKVTKRGQDVALRCDPISGHVSLYWYRQALGQGPEFLTYFNYEAQQDKSGLPNDRFSAERPEGSISTLTIQRTEQRDSAMYRCASSLEAGRNSPLHFGNGTRLTVT.

The gene calls are TRBV6-6 and TRBJ1-4; 7 positions agree with TRBD1. V trimming: 6 bases; J trimming: 6 bases; junction bases outside the gene matches: 7. Germline lookup yields CDR1 MNHNY and CDR2 SVGAGI (reference sequence). The CDR3 has 14 amino acids. CDR3 bases: TGTGCCAGCAGACTAGACAGGGCGGATGAAAAACTGTTTTTT. This translates into CASRLDRADEKLFF.

The V gene is TRBV30, the J gene TRBJ2-1; TRBD1 aligns across 8 bases. This CDR3 contains 17 residues. With 1 base clipped from V and 3 bases from J, the junction kept 11 bases outside the gene matches. Germline V gene sequence: CDR1 GTSNPN, CDR2 SVGIG (reference sequence). CDR3 sequence (DNA): TGTGCCTGGAGTGGAAATGACAGGGGAACTTTCTACAATGAGCAGTTCTTC. Amino acid sequence: CAWSGNDRGTFYNEQFF.

The gene calls are TRBV5-4 and TRBJ1-2; 9 bases map to TRBD1. Germline CDR1 SGHNT, CDR2 YYREEE (reference sequence). J was trimmed by 3 bases and V by 4 bases; bases with no gene match: 4. The CDR3 has 14 amino acids. The CDR3 region has the DNA TGTGCCAGCAGCCTACAGGGGGCAGACTATGGCTACACCTTC. Translated: CASSLQGADYGYTF.

V usage is TRBV25-1 and J usage is TRBJ1-3; TRBD1 agrees at 10 bases. Germline loops: CDR1 MGHDK, CDR2 SYGVNS. CDR3 size: 16 residues. Unmatched junction bases numbered 6, after V lost 4 bases and J lost 3 bases. CDR3 sequence: CASSGPGQGNGNTIYF. CDR3 sequence (DNA): TGTGCCAGCAGTGGCCCGGGACAGGGGAATGGAAACACCATATATTTT.

The V and J genes are TRBV9 and TRBJ2-3, with TRBD2 matching over 8 bases. This CDR3 spans 18 amino acids. Germline CDR1 and CDR2: SGDLS and YYNGEE. J lost 3 bases, V lost 0 bases, and 12 bases had no gene match. The CDR3 here is CASSVADLASGFTDTQYF. The CDR3 bases are TGTGCCAGCAGCGTAGCGGATCTGGCTAGCGGGTTTACAGATACGCAGTATTTT.

J is TRBJ2-7 and V is TRBV6-1; possibly TRBD1 for D (6 bases). Germline loops: CDR1 MNHNS, CDR2 SASEGT. The CDR3 runs 15 residues. Trimming removed 4 bases from V and 6 bases from J, with 19 bases in between. The chain's CDR3 is CASSVRGPPTGEQYF. Written as DNA, the CDR3 is TGTGCCAGCAGTGTTCGTGGACCACCGACAGGCGAGCAGTACTTC.

The gene calls are TRBV5-6 and TRBJ1-2, with D possibly being TRBD1 (6 bases). Germline V CDR1 and CDR2: SGHDT, YYEEEE. Trimming stripped 6 bases from V and 3 bases from J, with 9 bases between. The CDR3 is 12 residues long. The CDR3 protein is CASTYRDYGYTF. The CDR3 bases are TGTGCCAGCACCTACAGGGACTATGGCTACACCTTC.

This clone came up once. The rearrangement uses TRBV19 and TRBJ2-3; 10 bases map to TRBD2. Germline CDR1 reads LNHDA; CDR2 reads SQIVND (reference sequence). V lost 5 bases, J lost 1 base, and 6 bases stayed unmatched. The CDR3 has 16 residues. CDR3 protein: CASSLAGLAGTDTQYF. The DNA for the CDR3 is TGTGCCAGTAGTCTCGCCGGACTAGCGGGCACAGATACGCAGTATTTT.

The chain uses TRBV7-7 and TRBJ2-1; the D gene is possibly TRBD2 (7 bases). The CDR3 has 17 amino acids. Germline V gene sequence: CDR1 SSHAT, CDR2 FNYEAQ (reference sequence). Trimming removed 1 base at V and 6 bases at J, with 19 bases between. CDR3 sequence: CASSLEGGAPIGNEQFF. The CDR3, as DNA: TGTGCCAGCAGCTTAGAAGGGGGGGCCCCAATAGGCAATGAGCAGTTCTTC.

The J gene is TRBJ2-7, the V gene TRBV5-1; 7 positions agree with TRBD2. Per the germline V gene, CDR1 is SGHRS and CDR2 is YFSETQ. J was trimmed by 5 bases and V by 3 bases; bases with no gene match: 8. The CDR3 is 14 residues long. In DNA form, the CDR3 reads TGCGCCAGCAGCTCCGAGGACCGGGGGGACGAGCAGTACTTC. This sequence encodes CASSSEDRGDEQYF.

The V gene is TRBV27, the J gene TRBJ1-5; the match to TRBD1 covers 7 bases. Germline CDR1 is MNHEY and CDR2 is SMNVEV (reference sequence). CDR3 length: 16 residues. V lost 1 base to trimming and J lost 0 bases; unmatched junction nucleotides: 3. CDR3 sequence reads: CASSLLGTASNQPQHF. CDR3 in DNA: TGTGCCAGCAGTTTATTGGGGACAGCTAGCAATCAGCCCCAGCATTTT.

The chain recombines TRBV11-2 with TRBJ2-5; 14 bases fit TRBD2. Germline V CDR1 and CDR2: SGHAT, FQNNGV. The CDR3 spans 16 residues. Trimming removed 5 bases from V and 4 bases from J; junction bases left unmatched: 6. DNA for the CDR3: TGTGCCAGCAGCAAGACTAGCGGGGGGGCCGTAGAGACCCAGTACTTC. The encoded protein is CASSKTSGGAVETQYF.

The rearrangement joins TRBV6-5 to TRBJ1-4; 7 bases match TRBD1. The CDR3 extends over 15 amino acids. Germline loops: CDR1 MNHEY, CDR2 SVGAGI. With 5 bases clipped from V and 10 bases from J, the junction kept 13 bases outside the gene matches. CDR3 bases: TGTGCCAGCAGTCACGCTACAGGGGAGAGTGGAAAACTGTTTTTT. Amino acid sequence: CASSHATGESGKLFF.